Below are 17 T cell receptor beta chains sequenced from a single sample in a study of response to subunit inactivated influenza vaccine. TCRdb analysed the RT-PCR reads with MiXCR anew, one entry per CDR3 protein. The sample has roughly 780,000 distinct CDR3 sequences; about 18% are singletons. Material: PBMCs from blood, obtained around 5 days after vaccination. The receptors derive from a man aged 50-59 years who received an inactivated influenza vaccine.

The CDR3 nucleotides read TGCGCCAGCAGCAGAGGACTAGCGGGGGCCAGCCAAGAGACCCAGTACTTC. Its protein product is CASSRGLAGASQETQYF. The chain couples TRBV5-1 to TRBJ2-5; 13 bases are a match to TRBD2. Germline CDR1 SGHRS, CDR2 YFSETQ. The V segment lost 4 bases and the J segment 1 base; nucleotides outside the gene matches: 7. The CDR3 covers 17 residues.

This clonotype was picked up a small number of times. The chain joins TRBV20-1 to TRBJ2-3; D might be TRBD1 (6 bases). Trimming stripped 4 bases from V and 0 bases from J, with 14 bases between. This CDR3 spans 15 amino acids. Germline V gene lookup returns CDR1 DFQATT and CDR2 SNEGSKA (reference sequence). The CDR3 DNA sequence: TGCAGTGCTACAGACAGGACACGAAGCACAGATACGCAGTATTTT. Its protein is CSATDRTRSTDTQYF.

CDR3 sequence (DNA): TGTGCCAGCAGTTTACCGGGGTACCAAGAGACCCAGTACTTC. Its protein product is CASSLPGYQETQYF. V gene TRBV12-3 or TRBV12-4 combines with J gene TRBJ2-5, with a tentative D call TRBD2 (5 bases). The CDR3 runs to 14 residues. The V end was cut by 2 bases, the J end by 0 bases, with 7 bases between.

This clonotype was picked up a small number of times. Written as DNA, the CDR3 is TGTGCCAGCAGCTTGCAGTTCGTCAGGGTGGGTCCAACTAACTATGGCTACACCTTC. This gives the protein CASSLQFVRVGPTNYGYTF. The chain carries TRBV5-6 and TRBJ1-2, with D perhaps TRBD1 (5 bases). V was pared by 1 base and J by 0 bases, with 22 bases between. This CDR3 region has 19 residues. CDR1 is SGHDT, CDR2 YYEEEE, per germline.

The chain combines TRBV10-3 with TRBJ1-1; D gene unclear. Per germline, CDR1 ENHRY and CDR2 SYGVKD. The CDR3 spans 12 residues. V lost 7 bases and J 5 bases, leaving 11 bases between the germline ends. CDR3 protein: CAITTAGTEAFF. The CDR3 bases are TGTGCCATCACCACAGCGGGAACTGAAGCTTTCTTT.

The chain joins TRBV9 to TRBJ1-1; D gene ambiguous. CDR3 length: 15 amino acids. Per the germline V gene, CDR1 is SGDLS and CDR2 is YYNGEE. V lost 0 bases and J lost 6, with 15 bases in between. CDR3 region: CASSVGPQPTPEAFF. In nucleotides, the CDR3 is TGTGCCAGCAGCGTAGGTCCCCAGCCTACCCCTGAAGCTTTCTTT. Supplemented by reference TRBV9 and TRBJ1-1, the full variable domain reads DSGVTQTPKHLITATGQRVTLRCSPRSGDLSVYWYQQSLDQGLQFLIQYYNGEERAKGNILERFSAQQFPDLHSELNLSSLELGDSALYFCASSVGPQPTPEAFFGQGTRLTVV.

J is TRBJ2-6 and V is TRBV7-6; D ambiguous. This CDR3 contains 15 residues. In germline, CDR1 is SGHVS, CDR2 FNYEAQ. Between the trimmed V and J ends, which lost 1 base and 2 bases, there was a span of 6 bases. CDR3 protein: CASSLGRPGANVLTF. The CDR3 bases are TGTGCCAGCAGCTTAGGTAGACCTGGGGCCAACGTCCTGACTTTC. The full variable domain, rest sourced from reference TRBV7-6 and TRBJ2-6, is GAGVSQSPRYKVTKRGQDVALRCDPISGHVSLYWYRQALGQGPEFLTYFNYEAQQDKSGLPNDRFSAERPEGSISTLTIQRTEQRDSAMYRCASSLGRPGANVLTFGAGSRLTVL.

The chain couples TRBV15 to TRBJ1-4; D is unresolved. CDR1 LNHNV and CDR2 YYDKDF come from the germline V gene (reference sequence). Trimming left V 1 base short and J 4 bases short, with 7 bases between. This CDR3 has 14 amino acids. This CDR3 is CATSRVGVNEKLFF. CDR3 nucleotides: TGTGCCACCAGCAGAGTCGGCGTTAATGAAAAACTGTTTTTT. The whole variable domain, filled in from reference TRBV15 and TRBJ1-4, reads DAMVIQNPRYQVTQFGKPVTLSCSQTLNHNVMYWYQQKSSQAPKLLFHYYDKDFNNEADTPDNFQSRRPNTSFCFLDIRSPGLGDTAMYLCATSRVGVNEKLFFGSGTQLSVL.

The rearrangement uses TRBV7-2 and TRBJ2-5, with a weak D call TRBD2 (6 bases). This CDR3 has 14 residues. The V end was cut by 1 base, the J end by 3 bases, with 9 bases between. Germline assignment: CDR1 SGHTA and CDR2 FQGNSA. This CDR3 is CASSLGPSEETQYF. As DNA, the CDR3 is TGTGCCAGCAGCTTAGGGCCTAGCGAAGAGACCCAGTACTTC.

This chain joins TRBV7-9 and TRBJ2-1, with D unresolved. The CDR3 extends over 13 amino acids. Germline loops: CDR1 SEHNR, CDR2 FQNEAQ (reference sequence). V lost 5 bases to trimming and J lost 6 bases, with 11 bases between them. The chain's CDR3 is CASSPSLGNEQFF. The CDR3, as DNA: TGTGCCAGCAGCCCATCACTGGGCAATGAGCAGTTCTTC.

The chain has TRBV20-1 and TRBJ2-7, with D possibly being TRBD2 (6 bases). This CDR3 contains 13 residues. In germline, CDR1 is DFQATT, CDR2 SNEGSKA (reference sequence). Trimming cost V 6 bases and J 2 bases, with 14 bases left between them. The CDR3 DNA is TGCAGTGCCCCCTCGGGGGTCCCCTACGAGCAGTACTTC. Amino acid sequence: CSAPSGVPYEQYF.

This clonotype appeared a few times. The chain is built from TRBV6-5 and TRBJ1-4; D is ambiguous. Trimming pared 2 bases from V and 7 bases from J, leaving 8 bases between. In germline, CDR1 is MNHEY, CDR2 SVGAGI. CDR3 length: 13 amino acids. This CDR3 reads CASSYLGGEKLFF. The CDR3 region has the DNA TGTGCCAGCAGTTACCTGGGAGGTGAAAAACTGTTTTTT.

V and J are TRBV7-9 and TRBJ2-5, with D perhaps given as TRBD1 or TRBD2 (6 bases each). CDR1 and CDR2 from the germline V gene are SEHNR and FQNEAQ (reference sequence). V lost 4 bases and J lost 5, with 17 bases in between. This CDR3 has 15 residues. DNA for the CDR3: TGTGCCAGCAGCTACGCCGTCCGGGGGCGGGAGACCCAGTACTTC. Protein sequence: CASSYAVRGRETQYF. Full variable domain (remainder filled in from reference TRBV7-9 and TRBJ2-5): DTGVSQNPRHKITKRGQNVTFRCDPISEHNRLYWYRQTLGQGPEFLTYFQNEAQLEKSRLLSDRFSAERPKGSFSTLEIQRTEQGDSAMYLCASSYAVRGRETQYFGPGTRLLVL.

This clonotype was found a few times. This chain uses TRBV24-1 with TRBJ2-7, with TRBD1 matching 7 bases. Germline-derived CDR1 and CDR2 are KGHDR and SFDVKD. The CDR3 totals 14 residues. V trimming: 0 bases; J trimming: 3 bases; junction bases outside the gene matches: 1. The CDR3 DNA follows: TGTGCCACCAGTGATTTGACAGGGGACTACGAGCAGTACTTC. This translates into CATSDLTGDYEQYF.

This clonotype has just a few counts. The chain combines TRBV6-2 or TRBV6-3 with TRBJ2-2; 8 nucleotides line up with TRBD1. Germline values: CDR1 MNHEY, CDR2 SVGEGT. With 4 bases clipped from V and 6 bases from J, the junction kept 4 bases outside the gene matches. There are 14 residues in the CDR3. CDR3 nucleotides: TGTGCCAGCAGTTGGACAGGGTCGGCCGGGGAGCTGTTTTTT. Protein product: CASSWTGSAGELFF.

This clonotype appeared a few times. The chain recombines TRBV20-1 with TRBJ2-5; the D call may be TRBD1 or TRBD2 (6 bases each). V lost 4 bases and J 1 base, leaving 16 bases between the germline ends. The CDR3 extends over 15 amino acids. From germline, CDR1 is DFQATT and CDR2 SNEGSKA (reference sequence). The CDR3 region is CSATVRGGPQETQYF. The CDR3 DNA sequence: TGCAGTGCTACAGTACGAGGGGGGCCCCAAGAGACCCAGTACTTC.

This clonotype has only a few counts. This chain joins TRBV30 and TRBJ2-1, with TRBD1 identical over 10 bases. The CDR3 runs to 13 residues. Germline trimming cut 7 bases from V and 9 bases from J; bases unmatched to any gene: 9. Germline V CDR1 and CDR2: GTSNPN, SVGIG (reference sequence). CDR3 loop: CAFLGTGDVEQFF. In DNA, the CDR3 is TGTGCCTTCCTCGGGACAGGGGACGTTGAGCAGTTCTTC.